This T cell receptor beta chain was recorded in a study of OX40 agonist ivuxolimab in advanced cancers. Background on the study: Ivuxolimab is a fully human IgG2 antibody that activates OX40 (CD134). Points from the study as a whole: CD8+ T cells showed, on average, more clonal expansion than CD4+ cells.

Note on this clone: What it binds is not known.

People who had autoimmune disease history or systemic immunosuppression were excluded. Blood sampling was done at baseline, cycle 4 day 1, and cycle 7 day 1. Germline lookup yields CDR1 LGHNA and CDR2 YNFKEQ. The ends lost 1 base at V and 4 bases at J; junction bases unmatched: 3. The CDR3 has 14 residues. The method was immunoSEQ multiplex PCR; TCRdb's version includes in-frame clones alone and lacks a portion of them. The table includes roughly 50,000 clones, 75% to 95% detected once. The source was CD4+ or CD8+ T cells sorted from blood, collected in a trial of the OX40 agonist ivuxolimab. The clonotype comes from an adult with an advanced solid tumor such as melanoma, head and neck, liver or kidney cancer. This sequence joins TRBV4-2 and TRBJ2-7; 8 bases align to TRBD1. The CDR3 coding sequence is TGTGCCAGCAGCCAAGTACACAGGGGGTACGAGCAGTACTTC. It codes for CASSQVHRGYEQYF.